The 22 T cell receptor beta chains reported below all come from one sample, sequenced in a study of T cell repertoires in cytomegalovirus infection. TCRdb ran MiXCR on the reads and lists one entry per CDR3 protein. Here the sample spans approximately 180,000 distinct CDR3 sequences, 15% to 20% being singletons. The sequencing sample was made of PBMCs. Receptors originate from a human donor in good health (CMV status not recorded). Some clones in this sample may be carry-over from other donors' samples.

Only a few counts were recorded for this clonotype. The CDR3 DNA sequence: TGCAGTGCTAGGGCACAGGTTGGTCAGCCCCAGCATTTT. As protein: CSARAQVGQPQHF. The chain joins TRBV20-1 to TRBJ1-5; perhaps TRBD1 as D (5 bases). The V and J ends lost 3 bases and 6 bases respectively, with 12 bases between them. Germline CDR1 and CDR2: DFQATT and SNEGSKA (reference sequence). The CDR3 is 13 amino acids.

This clonotype was seen a handful of times. The chain joins TRBV3-1 to TRBJ2-7, with 12 bases aligning to TRBD2. After removal of 4 bases from V and 2 bases from J, the junction contained 6 bases not matched to a gene. Germline V CDR1 and CDR2: LGHDT, YNNKEL (reference sequence). CDR3 size: 16 residues. The CDR3, as DNA: TGTGCCAGCAGCCCTATGACTAGCGGGAGACCCTACGAGCAGTACTTC. Protein product: CASSPMTSGRPYEQYF.

There are many counts of this clonotype. This chain links TRBV7-2 with TRBJ2-7; D is undetermined. Germline V gene lookup returns CDR1 SGHTA and CDR2 FQGNSA. The CDR3 has 12 residues. Between the trimmed V and J ends, which lost 5 bases and 2 bases, there was a span of 7 bases. The CDR3 loop reads CASSAQTYEQYF. CDR3 DNA sequence: TGTGCCAGCAGCGCCCAGACCTACGAGCAGTACTTC.

The J gene is TRBJ2-1, the V gene TRBV6-2 or TRBV6-3; the D is unclear. Germline CDR1 reads MNHEY; CDR2 reads SVGEGT. Between the trimmed V and J ends, which lost 3 bases and 6 bases, there was a span of 3 bases. The CDR3 has 11 amino acids. The CDR3 DNA sequence: TGTGCCAGCAGTTATTCCAATGAGCAGTTCTTC. Residues: CASSYSNEQFF.

A few counts support this clonotype. The chain has TRBV11-2 and TRBJ2-5; 7 bases are a match to TRBD1. Per the germline V gene, CDR1 is SGHAT and CDR2 is FQNNGV. The CDR3 is 16 residues long. V lost 5 bases to trimming and J lost 0 bases; unmatched junction nucleotides: 9. The CDR3: CASSTLQGQHQETQYF. CDR3 DNA: TGTGCCAGCAGCACCCTTCAGGGACAGCACCAAGAGACCCAGTACTTC.

Worth noting for this clonotype: A much larger clone lies one base from this, so it may be a read error. The chain has TRBV7-2 and TRBJ2-5; D unclear. The CDR3 extends over 13 amino acids. The germline gives CDR1 SGHTA, CDR2 FQGNSA. V gave up 6 bases and J gave up 5 bases, with 13 bases separating them. CDR3 sequence reads: CASRSSSEETQYF. As DNA, the CDR3 is TGTGCCAGCAGGAGTTCCTCGGAGGAGACCCAGTACTTC.

This clonotype has at least ten counts. The chain is built from TRBV12-3 or TRBV12-4 and TRBJ2-1, with D hard to call. This CDR3 is built from 15 residues. Deletions cut 3 bases from V and 8 bases from J, with 17 bases between. The CDR3 nucleotides are TGTGCCAGCAGTTTCGACCCAGTCCCCCAATATGAGCAGTTCTTC. Its translation is CASSFDPVPQYEQFF.

This clonotype has a handful of counts. This chain uses TRBV5-6 with TRBJ2-2, with TRBD1 matching over 10 bases. The V and J ends lost 3 bases and 3 bases, in that order; junction bases with no gene match: 2. The V gene's germline CDR1 is SGHDT and CDR2 YYEEEE. The CDR3 is made up of 15 amino acids. DNA of the CDR3: TGTGCCAGCAGCTGGGACAGGGGTGACACCGGGGAGCTGTTTTTT. It yields the protein CASSWDRGDTGELFF.

There are a few counts of this clonotype. V is TRBV15 and J is TRBJ1-1; maybe TRBD1 (5 bases). Germline V gives CDR1 LNHNV, CDR2 YYDKDF (reference sequence). The CDR3 runs to 16 residues. V was cut by 8 bases and J by 7 bases, with 26 bases left in between. The CDR3 spells CATEGFGGGRHGEAFF. The CDR3 region has the DNA TGTGCCACCGAGGGGTTTGGCGGGGGACGGCACGGTGAAGCTTTCTTT.

This clonotype turned up a few times. The chain uses TRBV11-2 and TRBJ1-2, with 8 bases aligning to TRBD1. This CDR3 contains 14 residues. After removal of 1 base from V and 7 bases from J, the junction contained 5 bases not matched to a gene. Germline CDR1 SGHAT, CDR2 FQNNGV. CDR3 residues: CASSLAGGAGGYTF. DNA for the CDR3: TGTGCCAGCAGCTTAGCAGGGGGCGCGGGTGGCTACACCTTC.

As for this clonotype: An end of the junction does not agree with germline; a read error may underlie this. The V and J genes are TRBV15 and TRBJ1-2, with D perhaps TRBD1 (6 bases). The germline CDR1 and CDR2 sequences are LNHNV and YYDKDF (reference sequence). CDR3 length: 15 residues. CDR3 in amino acids: CATIREQGAYYGYTF. As DNA, the CDR3 is TGTGCCACCATCAGAGAACAGGGAGCTTACTATGGCTACACCTTC.

This clonotype has only a few counts. The V and J genes are TRBV2 and TRBJ1-1, with D perhaps matching TRBD1 (5 bases). The germline V and J ends were trimmed by 6 bases and 2 bases, with 13 bases remaining between them. There are 14 residues in the CDR3. The V gene's germline CDR1 is SNHLY and CDR2 FYNNEI. The CDR3 coding sequence is TGTGCCAGCAGCGTAGACAGTCTTAACACTGAAGCTTTCTTT. It translates to CASSVDSLNTEAFF.

This clonotype was counted at least ten times. The V and J genes are TRBV7-2 and TRBJ1-6; D may be TRBD1 (5 bases). V lost 1 base to trimming and J lost 9 bases, with 16 bases between them. The germline V gene has CDR1 SGHTA and CDR2 FQGNSA. CDR3 length: 16 amino acids. CDR3 bases: TGTGCCAGCAGCTTAGGAGGGGACGGGACCACTTCACCCCTCCACTTT. Encoded protein: CASSLGGDGTTSPLHF. Supplemented by reference TRBV7-2 and TRBJ1-6, the full variable domain reads GAGVSQSPSNKVTEKGKDVELRCDPISGHTALYWYRQSLGQGLEFLIYFQGNSAPDKSGLPSDRFSAERTGGSVSTLTIQRTQQEDSAVYLCASSLGGDGTTSPLHFGNGTRLTVT.

This clonotype was picked up a small number of times. This sequence joins TRBV29-1 and TRBJ2-7, with 12 bases matching TRBD2. The CDR3 has 13 residues. CDR1 SQVTM and CDR2 ANQGSEA come from the germline V gene. J lost 6 bases, V lost 6 bases, and 6 bases had no gene match. CDR3 sequence (DNA): TGCAGCGTAGGACTAGCGGGGAACGCCGAGCAGTACTTC. Amino acids: CSVGLAGNAEQYF.

This sequence joins TRBV5-1 and TRBJ2-1; no clear D. With 5 bases removed from V and 3 bases from J, the gap between germline ends came to 12 bases. CDR1 is SGHRS, CDR2 YFSETQ, per germline. The CDR3 is 14 amino acids. The CDR3 DNA sequence: TGCGCCAGCAGAAACCATCTAAACTACAATGAGCAGTTCTTC. The encoded protein is CASRNHLNYNEQFF.

CDR3 residues: CASNPGTGVTEAFF. The CDR3 coding sequence is TGTGCCAGTAATCCCGGGACAGGGGTGACTGAAGCTTTCTTT. This chain connects TRBV19 to TRBJ1-1; 10 nucleotides line up with TRBD1. CDR1 is LNHDA, CDR2 SQIVND, per germline (reference sequence). V lost 7 bases to trimming and J lost 5 bases; unmatched junction nucleotides: 7. The length of the CDR3 is 14 residues.

This clonotype was recorded a few times. This chain connects TRBV29-1 to TRBJ1-5; D may be TRBD1 (6 bases). Germline assignment: CDR1 SQVTM and CDR2 ANQGSEA. Trimming cost V 0 bases and J 5 bases, with 17 bases left between them. The CDR3 runs to 16 residues. The CDR3 DNA is TGCAGCGTTGAAGAAGGTGCAGGGGAGGAAGATCAGCCCCAGCATTTT. This sequence encodes CSVEEGAGEEDQPQHF.

This clonotype has only a few counts. The CDR3 is CASRLAGVNTEAFF. CDR3 sequence (DNA): TGTGCCAGCAGACTAGCGGGGGTGAACACTGAAGCTTTCTTT. The chain uses TRBV11-3 and TRBJ1-1; a weak D match, TRBD1 (5 bases). V gave up 6 bases and J gave up 0 bases, with 11 bases separating them. The length of the CDR3 is 14 residues. Germline V gives CDR1 SGHNT, CDR2 YENEEA.

This clonotype appeared a few times. This sequence joins TRBV3-1 and TRBJ2-1; 10 bases fit TRBD2. J gave up 0 bases and V 2 bases, and 4 bases lay outside the gene matches. The V gene's germline CDR1 is LGHDT and CDR2 YNNKEL (reference sequence). This CDR3 region has 17 residues. CDR3: CASSQSLAGGSYNEQFF. CDR3 bases: TGTGCCAGCAGCCAAAGTTTAGCGGGAGGCTCCTACAATGAGCAGTTCTTC.

This chain links TRBV7-2 with TRBJ2-3, with TRBD2 identical over 7 bases. V trimming: 5 bases; J trimming: 7 bases; junction bases outside the gene matches: 6. This CDR3 contains 13 residues. Germline CDR1 SGHTA, CDR2 FQGNSA. DNA of the CDR3: TGTGCCAGCAGCCCTAGCGGCTCTAATACGCAGTATTTT. Protein sequence: CASSPSGSNTQYF.

This clonotype has ten or more counts. V is TRBV7-2 and J is TRBJ2-7; D is unclear. Germline CDR1 SGHTA, CDR2 FQGNSA. The V and J ends lost 4 bases and 0 bases respectively, with 10 bases between them. The CDR3 spans 14 residues. The CDR3 sequence is CASSSASISYEQYF. CDR3 bases: TGTGCCAGCAGCTCCGCCTCGATCTCCTACGAGCAGTACTTC.

This clonotype was detected many times. The chain has TRBV7-2 and TRBJ2-5; TRBD1 matches at 7 bases. There are 15 residues in the CDR3. Per the germline V gene, CDR1 is SGHTA and CDR2 is FQGNSA. Unmatched junction bases numbered 7, after V lost 4 bases and J lost 2 bases. Written as DNA, the CDR3 is TGTGCCAGCAGCTCTCTGGGACAGAGACAAGAGACCCAGTACTTC. Translation: CASSSLGQRQETQYF. Based on the CDR3 plus reference TRBV7-2 and TRBJ2-5, the full variable domain is GAGVSQSPSNKVTEKGKDVELRCDPISGHTALYWYRQSLGQGLEFLIYFQGNSAPDKSGLPSDRFSAERTGGSVSTLTIQRTQQEDSAVYLCASSSLGQRQETQYFGPGTRLLVL.